The subject of this entry is one T cell receptor (beta chain). Enrolment of Seattle patients took place during active infection, and they were followed longitudinally. These data are taken from a study of blood T cell repertoires in COVID-19. The overall study: Sample material is recorded as cDNA or gDNA derived from T cells, B-cell-depleted T cells, or PBMCs.

Germline lookup yields CDR1 MGHRA and CDR2 YSYEKL. This CDR3 is 14 amino acids long. J lost 5 bases, V lost 4 bases, and 7 bases had no gene match. How the authors handled the data: Reference gene primer amplification in the assay estimated nucleated cell counts. TCRdb's copy holds only in-frame clones and misses some; the assay was immunoSEQ multiplex PCR. The V and J calls and the clone size are those of that table, but D and trimming were determined from the DNA. Counted here are fewer than 200,000 clones, approximately 82% occurring once; the ten biggest clones make up around 7%. The clonotype comes from a woman aged 40 to 50 with COVID-19, enrolled during active disease. The V and J genes are TRBV4-1 and TRBJ2-7, with 8 bases aligning to TRBD1. The sample was peripheral blood. Written as DNA, the CDR3 is TGCGCCAGCAGCCTAGGACAGGGAGATCACGAGCAGTACGTC. Encoded protein: CASSLGQGDHEQYV.